This TCR beta chain was observed in a study of blood T cell repertoires in COVID-19. Study context: The study drew acute and convalescent COVID-19 samples from the United States, Italy and Spain.

TCRdb's copy holds only in-frame clones and misses some; the assay was immunoSEQ multiplex PCR. The sample shows roughly 300,000 clones, roughly 80% of them seen only once. V gave up 6 bases and J gave up 0 bases, with 12 bases separating them. CDR3 length: 15 amino acids. Germline CDR1 reads MNHEY; CDR2 reads SVGAGI. Patients in Seattle were enrolled during active infection, then followed longitudinally. The J gene is TRBJ1-3, the V gene TRBV6-5; possibly TRBD1 for D (6 bases). The receptor was isolated from a human donor with COVID-19, enrolled during active disease. The donor label of this sample is uncertain. Material: peripheral blood. CDR3 in amino acids: CASSRQAYSGNTIYF. DNA of the CDR3: TGTGCCAGCAGCCGACAGGCCTACTCTGGAAACACCATATATTTT.